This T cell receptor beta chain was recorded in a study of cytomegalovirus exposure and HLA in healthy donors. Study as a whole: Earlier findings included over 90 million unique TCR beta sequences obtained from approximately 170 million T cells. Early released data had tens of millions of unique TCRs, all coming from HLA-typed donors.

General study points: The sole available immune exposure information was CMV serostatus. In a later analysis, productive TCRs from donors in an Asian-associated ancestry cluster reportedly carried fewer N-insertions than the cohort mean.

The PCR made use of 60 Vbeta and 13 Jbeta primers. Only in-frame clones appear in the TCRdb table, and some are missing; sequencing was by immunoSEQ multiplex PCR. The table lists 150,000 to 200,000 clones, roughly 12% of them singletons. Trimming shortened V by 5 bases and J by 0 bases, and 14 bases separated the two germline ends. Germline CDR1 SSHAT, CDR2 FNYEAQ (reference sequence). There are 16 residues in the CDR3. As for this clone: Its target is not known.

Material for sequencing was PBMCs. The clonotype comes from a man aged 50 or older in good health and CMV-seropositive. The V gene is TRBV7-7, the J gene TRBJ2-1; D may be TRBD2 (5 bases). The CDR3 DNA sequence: TGTGCCAGCAGCGTCAGTGAGGGTTCCTCCTACAATGAGCAGTTCTTC. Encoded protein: CASSVSEGSSYNEQFF.